The 30 T cell receptor beta chains presented below share a single source sample, sequenced in a study of vaccination effects on CD4 cells after COVID-19. The method was immunoSEQ multiplex PCR; TCRdb's version includes in-frame clones alone and lacks a portion of them. The table has 25,000 to 30,000 clones, 74% seen once. Antigen specificity for these receptors is unknown. In the ViraFEST assay, antigen-specific CD4+ clonotypes were identified by expansion after peptide-pool stimulation. Once cultured for approximately 10 days, the cells underwent separation to obtain CD4+ T cells. As their vaccination, participants received two doses of either BNT162b2 or mRNA-1273. Source: CD4+ T cells from PBMCs cultured with HCoV-229E spike peptides, taken after COVID-19 vaccination. The origin of the receptors is a human donor who received a COVID-19 vaccine.

This chain connects TRBV7-9 to TRBJ2-1; 8 bases agree with TRBD2. With 4 bases clipped from V and 12 bases from J, the junction kept 14 bases outside the gene matches. This CDR3 is built from 15 residues. Per germline, CDR1 SEHNR and CDR2 FQNEAQ (reference sequence). The CDR3 reads CASSSIAGPLQRQFF. CDR3 DNA sequence: TGTGCCAGCAGCTCGATAGCGGGACCCCTACAACGGCAGTTCTTC.

The rearrangement links TRBV4-1 to TRBJ2-7; D is possibly TRBD2 (6 bases). The germline gives CDR1 MGHRA, CDR2 YSYEKL. The CDR3 consists of 14 residues. V lost 7 bases, J lost 0 bases, and 13 bases lay in between. CDR3 bases: TGCGCCAGCAAGTCGGTCGGGAGCTCCTACGAGCAGTACTTC. Translation: CASKSVGSSYEQYF.

The chain is built from TRBV11-2 and TRBJ2-3; perhaps TRBD2 as D (6 bases). The CDR3 contains 16 residues. Germline CDR1 and CDR2: SGHAT and FQNNGV. With 4 bases removed from V and 6 bases from J, the gap between germline ends came to 20 bases. The CDR3 is CASSSPTGIRGDTQYF. In DNA form, the CDR3 reads TGTGCCAGCAGCTCCCCAACCGGGATCCGGGGGGATACGCAGTATTTT. The entire variable domain, with the rest obtained from reference TRBV11-2 and TRBJ2-3, is as follows: EAGVAQSPRYKIIEKRQSVAFWCNPISGHATLYWYQQILGQGPKLLIQFQNNGVVDDSQLPKDRFSAERLKGVDSTLKIQPAKLEDSAVYLCASSSPTGIRGDTQYFGPGTRLTVL.

V gene TRBV5-4 combines with J gene TRBJ2-7; 8 bases map to TRBD1. V shed 4 bases, J shed 2 bases, and the junction held 2 bases outside the gene matches. This CDR3 has 13 residues. Germline V gives CDR1 SGHNT, CDR2 YYREEE (reference sequence). The CDR3 reads CASSADRAYEQYF. The CDR3 region has the DNA TGTGCCAGCAGCGCGGACAGGGCCTACGAGCAGTACTTC.

This clone was observed once. The chain couples TRBV13 to TRBJ2-7; D may be TRBD2 (6 bases). V lost 3 bases and J lost 5, with 11 bases in between. This CDR3 has 13 residues. The germline gives CDR1 PRHDT, CDR2 FYEKMQ (reference sequence). DNA for the CDR3: TGTGCCAGCAGCTTTGGAGGGTTTAACGAGCAGTACTTC. Translating gives CASSFGGFNEQYF.

This clone was counted between two and nine times. This rearrangement joins TRBV5-1 to TRBJ1-2; D unclear. The CDR3 totals 14 residues. The germline gives CDR1 SGHRS, CDR2 YFSETQ. V was clipped by 1 base and J by 2 bases, with 9 bases between them. The CDR3, as DNA: TGCGCCAGCAGCTTGTCGGGCGGAAACTATGGCTACACCTTC. This codes for CASSLSGGNYGYTF.

There are a few counts of this clone. The rearrangement joins TRBV7-9 to TRBJ2-6; D call uncertain. Germline V gene data show CDR1 as SEHNR and CDR2 as FQNEAQ (reference sequence). V dropped 2 bases and J dropped 2 bases, with 4 bases sitting between them. The CDR3 runs 14 residues. The CDR3, as DNA: TGTGCCAGCAGCTTAAACACTGGGGCCAACGTCCTGACTTTC. It specifies CASSLNTGANVLTF.

This chain links TRBV19 with TRBJ1-1; maybe TRBD1 (6 bases). CDR1 and CDR2 (germline): LNHDA, SQIVND (reference sequence). The CDR3 is made up of 15 amino acids. Deletions cut 10 bases from V and 0 bases from J, with 18 bases between. The CDR3 sequence is CATNTGYSLNTEAFF. The CDR3 region has the DNA TGTGCCACCAATACAGGGTACTCCCTGAACACTGAAGCTTTCTTT.

V usage is TRBV2 and J usage is TRBJ2-3, with 7 bases fitting TRBD2. Unmatched junction bases numbered 7, after V lost 8 bases and J lost 2 bases. The CDR3 runs 14 residues. Germline CDR1 SNHLY, CDR2 FYNNEI. The CDR3 reads CASSRLADTDTQYF. The CDR3 DNA sequence: TGTGCCAGCTCCCGGCTAGCGGACACAGATACGCAGTATTTT.

V gene TRBV6-4 combines with J gene TRBJ1-5, with D maybe TRBD1 (5 bases). Germline CDR1 and CDR2: MRHNA and SNTAGT. The CDR3 has 16 residues. Trimming removed 7 bases from V and 3 bases from J, with 19 bases in between. The CDR3 coding sequence is TGTGCCAGCAAGACGTTCCGGGGGTCCCCCAATCAGCCCCAGCATTTT. Amino acids: CASKTFRGSPNQPQHF.

V and J are TRBV18 and TRBJ2-2; D uncertain. The V end lost 2 bases, the J end lost 4 bases, and 5 bases lay between the germline ends. CDR3 length: 13 amino acids. The germline CDR1 and CDR2 sequences are KGHSH and LQKENI. DNA of the CDR3: TGTGCCAGCTCACCAGCAACCACCGGGGAGCTGTTTTTT. This encodes CASSPATTGELFF.

The chain is built from TRBV15 and TRBJ1-5; the D gene is possibly TRBD1 (5 bases). CDR1 LNHNV and CDR2 YYDKDF come from the germline V gene (reference sequence). This CDR3 contains 13 residues. V gave up 0 bases and J gave up 9 bases, with 9 bases separating them. CDR3 region: CATSRDRGGPQHF. The CDR3 DNA reads TGTGCCACCAGCAGAGATCGGGGGGGGCCCCAGCATTTT.

This sequence joins TRBV3-1 (or the pseudogene TRBV3-2) and TRBJ1-2, with D hard to call. Trimming removed 3 bases from V and 5 bases from J, with 4 bases in between. This CDR3 contains 11 residues. Germline V gene lookup returns CDR1 LGHDT and CDR2 YNNKEL (reference sequence). The CDR3 DNA is TGTGCCAGCAGCCAGAGATATGGCTACACCTTC. Its translation: CASSQRYGYTF.

The rearrangement joins TRBV5-1 to TRBJ2-5; TRBD2 might be the D (6 bases). This CDR3 is 14 amino acids long. Germline V gives CDR1 SGHRS, CDR2 YFSETQ. V was clipped by 1 base and J by 1 base, with 8 bases between them. The CDR3 spells CASSLWRGQETQYF. CDR3 nucleotides: TGCGCCAGCAGCTTGTGGCGGGGCCAAGAGACCCAGTACTTC. Complete variable domain (other parts from reference TRBV5-1 and TRBJ2-5): KAGVTQTPRYLIKTRGQQVTLSCSPISGHRSVSWYQQTPGQGLQFLFEYFSETQRNKGNFPGRFSGRQFSNSRSEMNVSTLELGDSALYLCASSLWRGQETQYFGPGTRLLVL.

This chain links TRBV7-9 with TRBJ1-5; TRBD1 aligns across 8 bases. The CDR3 contains 14 residues. CDR1 and CDR2 from the germline V gene are SEHNR and FQNEAQ (reference sequence). V was pared by 8 bases and J by 5 bases, with 8 bases of the junction left unmatched. CDR3: CASQISDRDQPQHF. The DNA of the CDR3 is TGTGCCAGCCAAATCTCGGACAGGGATCAGCCCCAGCATTTT.

This chain connects TRBV6-5 to TRBJ2-6; 7 positions agree with TRBD1. Germline CDR1 reads MNHEY; CDR2 reads SVGAGI. The trim removed 0 bases at V and 2 bases at J, leaving 1 base unmatched. The CDR3 runs 16 residues. Here the CDR3 DNA reads TGTGCCAGCAGTTACTCAACAGGGGCTGGGGCCAACGTCCTGACTTTC. Protein: CASSYSTGAGANVLTF.

The J gene is TRBJ2-3, the V gene TRBV2, with 11 bases that match TRBD1. This CDR3 region has 15 residues. CDR1 SNHLY and CDR2 FYNNEI come from the germline V gene. V lost 6 bases, J lost 4 bases, and 6 bases stayed unmatched. The CDR3 nucleotides are TGTGCCAGCAGCCCCCGGACAGGGGGCCCAGATACGCAGTATTTT. Amino acid sequence: CASSPRTGGPDTQYF.

This sequence joins TRBV6-5 and TRBJ1-6; D perhaps matches TRBD1 (5 bases). CDR3 size: 16 residues. Per the germline V gene, CDR1 is MNHEY and CDR2 is SVGAGI. The V end was cut by 0 bases, the J end by 10 bases, with 16 bases between. CDR3 nucleotide sequence: TGTGCCAGCAGTTACTCGTTTCCTCAGGGTCGGTCACCCCTCCACTTT. It is translated as CASSYSFPQGRSPLHF.

This clone was counted once. The chain combines TRBV6-5 with TRBJ2-5, with a possible D match to TRBD1 (5 bases). Germline-derived CDR1 and CDR2 are MNHEY and SVGAGI. The CDR3 length is 15 residues. Trimming took off 5 bases at V and 1 base at J, with 14 bases between the two ends. CDR3 nucleotide sequence: TGTGCCAGCAGTCTCGAGTGGACACCCCAAGAGACCCAGTACTTC. It codes for CASSLEWTPQETQYF.

The rearrangement joins TRBV30 to TRBJ1-2; maybe TRBD1 (6 bases). Trimming took 1 base from V and 5 from J, leaving 14 bases between them. CDR3 length equals 14 residues. Germline CDR1 reads GTSNPN; CDR2 reads SVGIG (reference sequence). This chain's CDR3 is CAWSGVGTPYGYTF. The CDR3, as DNA: TGTGCCTGGAGTGGCGTGGGGACACCGTATGGCTACACCTTC.

V and J are TRBV11-3 and TRBJ1-6; D might be TRBD1 (6 bases). There are 15 residues in the CDR3. V shed 5 bases and J shed 2 bases, with 10 bases lying between them. The germline V gene has CDR1 SGHNT and CDR2 YENEEA. The CDR3: CASSESGAYNSPLHF. The CDR3 DNA sequence: TGTGCCAGCAGCGAGTCAGGGGCCTATAATTCACCCCTCCACTTT.

The J gene is TRBJ2-3, the V gene TRBV5-1; 7 nucleotides agree with TRBD2. The V gene end was trimmed by 4 bases and the J gene end by 3 bases; junction bases not matched to a gene: 11. The CDR3 extends over 16 amino acids. Germline CDR1 is SGHRS and CDR2 is YFSETQ. The CDR3 loop reads CASSPLRSGGTDTQYF. The CDR3 DNA follows: TGCGCCAGCAGCCCCCTGCGTTCGGGGGGAACAGATACGCAGTATTTT.

The chain couples TRBV5-8 to TRBJ2-3, with 7 bases identical to TRBD1. The CDR3 runs to 15 residues. Germline assignment: CDR1 SGHTS and CDR2 YDEGEE. Trimming removed 1 base from V and 2 bases from J; junction bases left unmatched: 4. Here the CDR3 reads CASSLMGQPTDTQYF. In DNA form, the CDR3 reads TGTGCCAGCAGCTTGATGGGACAGCCCACAGATACGCAGTATTTT.

This chain joins TRBV7-9 and TRBJ1-2; TRBD1 might be the D (5 bases). Germline V gene data show CDR1 as SEHNR and CDR2 as FQNEAQ (reference sequence). V shed 1 base and J shed 4 bases, with 13 bases lying between them. This CDR3 spans 15 amino acids. The CDR3 reads CASSLDERGSYGYTF. Here the CDR3 DNA reads TGTGCCAGCAGCTTAGACGAGCGGGGGTCCTATGGCTACACCTTC.

The J gene is TRBJ2-2, the V gene TRBV2; TRBD2 matches 11 bases. The CDR3 is 15 amino acids. Losses at the gene ends were 6 bases for V and 4 bases for J; bases not matched to a gene: 4. The germline V gene has CDR1 SNHLY and CDR2 FYNNEI. The CDR3 region has the DNA TGTGCCAGCAGGACTAGCGGGGCGTCCACCGGGGAGCTGTTTTTT. Encoded protein: CASRTSGASTGELFF.

This clone showed up just once. The chain couples TRBV6-6 to TRBJ1-2, with D unclear. The germline V gene encodes CDR1 MNHNY and CDR2 SVGAGI (reference sequence). The CDR3 covers 14 residues. Trimming shortened V by 2 bases and J by 8 bases, and 15 bases separated the two germline ends. The CDR3 nucleotides are TGTGCCAGCAGTTACCAGGTACTTCTAAACGGCTACACCTTC. Translating gives CASSYQVLLNGYTF.

For the CDR3, the DNA is TGTGCCGGGTCATCAGTGGCTGGAAACACCATATATTTT. Its protein is CAGSSVAGNTIYF. The J gene is TRBJ1-3, the V gene TRBV12-3 or TRBV12-4, with D unclear. This CDR3 spans 13 amino acids. V was shortened by 11 bases and J by 2 bases, with 13 bases between the two germline ends.

The chain combines TRBV10-3 with TRBJ1-1; D ambiguous. Trimming cost V 0 bases and J 7 bases, with 12 bases left between them. This CDR3 is built from 14 residues. Germline V CDR1 and CDR2: ENHRY, SYGVKD. In DNA, the CDR3 is TGTGCCATCAGTGAGTCGTGGAGTGGCCATGAAGCTTTCTTT. Its protein is CAISESWSGHEAFF.

The CDR3 loop is CASSPTSGSNYEQYF. The DNA for the CDR3 is TGTGCCAGTAGTCCGACTAGCGGGAGTAACTACGAGCAGTACTTC. The chain couples TRBV19 to TRBJ2-7; 12 bases align to TRBD2. With V trimmed by 5 bases and J by 3 bases, 5 bases remained unmatched. The CDR3 covers 15 residues. Germline V CDR1 and CDR2: LNHDA, SQIVND (reference sequence).

This clone was seen a handful of times. The genes are TRBV5-1 and TRBJ1-1; D is undetermined. The CDR3 runs to 13 residues. The germline V and J ends were trimmed by 0 bases and 1 base, with 4 bases remaining between them. The germline gives CDR1 SGHRS, CDR2 YFSETQ. The CDR3 protein is CASSLEQNTEAFF. The CDR3 nucleotides are TGCGCCAGCAGCTTGGAACAGAACACTGAAGCTTTCTTT.